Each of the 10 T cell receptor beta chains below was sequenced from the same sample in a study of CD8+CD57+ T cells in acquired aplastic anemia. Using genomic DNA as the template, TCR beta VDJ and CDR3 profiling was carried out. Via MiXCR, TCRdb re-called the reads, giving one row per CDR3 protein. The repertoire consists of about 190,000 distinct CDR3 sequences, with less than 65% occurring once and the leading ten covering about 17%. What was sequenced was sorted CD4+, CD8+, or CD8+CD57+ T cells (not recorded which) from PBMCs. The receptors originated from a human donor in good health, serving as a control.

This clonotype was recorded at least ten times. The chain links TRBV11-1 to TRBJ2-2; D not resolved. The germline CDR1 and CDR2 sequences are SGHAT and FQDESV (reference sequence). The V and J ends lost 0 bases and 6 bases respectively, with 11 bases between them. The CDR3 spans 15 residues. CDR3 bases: TGTGCCAGCAGCTTAGCGGACCGTTGGCCCGGGGAGCTGTTTTTT. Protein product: CASSLADRWPGELFF.

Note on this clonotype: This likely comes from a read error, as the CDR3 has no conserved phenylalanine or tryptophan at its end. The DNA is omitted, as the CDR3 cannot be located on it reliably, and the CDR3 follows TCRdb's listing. The CDR3 loop is CASSSRGL. The gene calls are TRBV7-9 and TRBJ1-4; the D call in the table, TRBD1, was not verified against the DNA. Looked up from germline, CDR1 is SEHNR and CDR2 is FQNEAQ (reference sequence). A total of 8 residues make up the CDR3, ends included.

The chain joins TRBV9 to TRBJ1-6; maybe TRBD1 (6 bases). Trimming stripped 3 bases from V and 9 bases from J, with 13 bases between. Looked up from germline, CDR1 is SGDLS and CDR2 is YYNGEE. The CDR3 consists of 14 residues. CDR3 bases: TGTGCCAGCAGCGGAACAGGGTGGCGTTCACCCCTCCACTTT. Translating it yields CASSGTGWRSPLHF.

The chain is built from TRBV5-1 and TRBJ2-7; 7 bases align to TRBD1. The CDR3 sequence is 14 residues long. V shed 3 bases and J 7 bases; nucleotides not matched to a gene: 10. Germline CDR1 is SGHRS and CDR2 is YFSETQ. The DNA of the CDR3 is TGCGCCAGCAGCTACCAACAGGGGTCCGGGGAGCAGTACTTC. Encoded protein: CASSYQQGSGEQYF.

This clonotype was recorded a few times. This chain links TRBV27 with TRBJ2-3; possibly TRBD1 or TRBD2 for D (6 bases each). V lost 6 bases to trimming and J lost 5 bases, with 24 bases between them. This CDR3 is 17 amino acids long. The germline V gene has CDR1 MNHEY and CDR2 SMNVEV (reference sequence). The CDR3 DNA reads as TGTGCCAGCAGCCTCAATGGGATGGGGGGCGCGAGAGATACGCAGTATTTT. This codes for CASSLNGMGGARDTQYF.

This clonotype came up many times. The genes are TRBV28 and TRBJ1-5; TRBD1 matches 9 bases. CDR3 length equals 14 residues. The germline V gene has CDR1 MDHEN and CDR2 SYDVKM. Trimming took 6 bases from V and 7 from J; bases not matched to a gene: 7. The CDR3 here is CASRSQGAGQPQHF. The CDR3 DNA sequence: TGTGCCAGCAGGTCACAGGGGGCAGGACAGCCCCAGCATTTT.

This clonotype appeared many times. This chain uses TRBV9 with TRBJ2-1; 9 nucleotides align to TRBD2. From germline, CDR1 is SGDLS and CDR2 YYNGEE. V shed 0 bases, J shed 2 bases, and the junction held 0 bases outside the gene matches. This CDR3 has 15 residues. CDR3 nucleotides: TGTGCCAGCAGCGTAGGCGGGGGGGCCTACAATGAGCAGTTCTTC. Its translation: CASSVGGGAYNEQFF.

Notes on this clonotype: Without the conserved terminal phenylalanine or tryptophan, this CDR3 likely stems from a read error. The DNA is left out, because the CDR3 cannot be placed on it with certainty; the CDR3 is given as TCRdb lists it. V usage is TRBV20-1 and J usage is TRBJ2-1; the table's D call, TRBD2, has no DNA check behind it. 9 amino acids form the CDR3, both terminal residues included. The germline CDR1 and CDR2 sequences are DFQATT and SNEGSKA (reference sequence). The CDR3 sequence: CSARSRLAG.

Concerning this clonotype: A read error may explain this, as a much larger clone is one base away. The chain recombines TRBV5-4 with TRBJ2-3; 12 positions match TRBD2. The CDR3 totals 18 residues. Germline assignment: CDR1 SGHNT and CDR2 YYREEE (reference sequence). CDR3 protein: CVSSSGLAGTWTTGTQYF. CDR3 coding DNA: TGTGTCAGCAGCTCCGGACTAGCGGGGACCTGGACGACGGGTACGCAGTATTTT.

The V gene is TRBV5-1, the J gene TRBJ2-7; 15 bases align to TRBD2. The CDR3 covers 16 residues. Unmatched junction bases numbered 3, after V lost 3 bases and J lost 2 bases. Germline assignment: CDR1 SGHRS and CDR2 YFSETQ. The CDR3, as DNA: TGCGCCAGCAGCTGGAGGACTAGCGGGGGGGCCTACGAGCAGTACTTC. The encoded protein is CASSWRTSGGAYEQYF. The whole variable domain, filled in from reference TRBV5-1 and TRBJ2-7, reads KAGVTQTPRYLIKTRGQQVTLSCSPISGHRSVSWYQQTPGQGLQFLFEYFSETQRNKGNFPGRFSGRQFSNSRSEMNVSTLELGDSALYLCASSWRTSGGAYEQYFGPGTRLTVT.